This entry concerns a single TCR beta chain. Its antigen is currently unknown. At one boundary the junction diverges from the germline segment, which might be a read error. This entry belongs to a study of cytomegalovirus exposure and HLA in healthy donors. At the level of the study: Out of about 170 million T cells, an earlier analysis found roughly 110 million unique TCR beta sequences in total. Whole-study results and caveats: Reported findings show TCR beta sequences accurately forecast HLA-A and HLA-B alleles in most subjects.

The CDR3 is 15 residues long. Germline V gene lookup returns CDR1 SEHNR and CDR2 FQNEAQ (reference sequence). PCR employed 60 Vbeta and 13 Jbeta primers. Profiled with immunoSEQ multiplex PCR; TCRdb holds only in-frame clones, not every one. The repertoire has under 200,000 clones, 60% to 85% of them found once; the top ten carry about 3.1%. The chain is built from TRBV7-9 and TRBJ2-5; 8 bases line up with TRBD2. This receptor was taken from a female donor in good health and CMV-seronegative. The material sequenced was PBMCs. The CDR3 protein is CSSSIHGGAQETQYF. CDR3 sequence (DNA): TGTTCCAGCAGCATACACGGGGGGGCCCAAGAGACCCAGTACTTC.